The 4 T cell receptor beta chains below come from one sample, sequenced in a study of T cell responses to AZD1222 COVID-19 vaccine (TCRdb year 2021). Per the publication, the time point label means: baseline before first vaccination. To prepare the library, the immunoSEQ multiplex PCR assay was applied. The immuneACCESS repertoire file appears here via TCRdb, limited to in-frame rearrangements. These files lack a portion of the clones; in checked studies, under half of the deficit traces to unresolved V genes, and the cause of the others is not known. Here the sample has 45,000 to 60,000 clones; about 80% occur a single time. The ten largest make up 6.6% of the sample. Sequencing was performed on peripheral blood, taken on day 0 of AZD1222 vaccination. The receptor set was obtained from an adult in good health.

This clone was picked up one time. This rearrangement joins TRBV6-5 to TRBJ2-1, with 11 bases fitting TRBD1. The CDR3 consists of 16 residues. Trimming cost V 4 bases and J 7 bases; bases outside gene matches: 9. In germline, CDR1 is MNHEY, CDR2 SVGAGI. DNA of the CDR3: TGTGCCAGCAGTTCGGACCGGGACAGGGGGATGAATGAGCAGTTCTTC. Protein product: CASSSDRDRGMNEQFF.

The V gene is TRBV19, the J gene TRBJ1-5; no clear D. V lost 6 bases, J lost 7 bases, and 19 bases lay in between. CDR1 LNHDA and CDR2 SQIVND come from the germline V gene (reference sequence). The CDR3 is made up of 15 amino acids. The CDR3 spells CASRRKDGPNQPQHF. In DNA form, the CDR3 reads TGTGCCAGTAGGAGGAAAGACGGCCCAAACCAGCCCCAGCATTTT.

This clone appeared once. The chain joins TRBV27 to TRBJ1-2, with TRBD1 matching 7 bases. Per germline, CDR1 MNHEY and CDR2 SMNVEV (reference sequence). This CDR3 has 14 amino acids. The V segment lost 5 bases and the J segment 2 bases; nucleotides outside the gene matches: 5. DNA for the CDR3: TGTGCCAGCAGTACCGACAGGGCCAACTATGGCTACACCTTC. Translating gives CASSTDRANYGYTF.

The rearrangement links TRBV28 to TRBJ1-1, with TRBD1 identical over 7 bases. The V gene's germline CDR1 is MDHEN and CDR2 SYDVKM. V shed 3 bases, J shed 4 bases, and the junction held 8 bases outside the gene matches. CDR3 length equals 15 residues. Written as DNA, the CDR3 is TGTGCCAGCAGTTTCTTCGGCAGGGGGTCCACTGAAGCTTTCTTT. The encoded protein is CASSFFGRGSTEAFF.